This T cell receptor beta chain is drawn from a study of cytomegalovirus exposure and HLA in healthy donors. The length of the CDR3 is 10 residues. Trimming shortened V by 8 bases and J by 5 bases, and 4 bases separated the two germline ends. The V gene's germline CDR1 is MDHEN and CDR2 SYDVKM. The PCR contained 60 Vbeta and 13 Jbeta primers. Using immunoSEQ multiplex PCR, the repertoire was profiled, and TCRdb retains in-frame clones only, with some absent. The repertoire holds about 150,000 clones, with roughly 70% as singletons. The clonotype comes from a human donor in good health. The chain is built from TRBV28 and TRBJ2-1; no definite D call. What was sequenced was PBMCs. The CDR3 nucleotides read TGTGCCAGCCGTAACAATGAGCAGTTCTTC. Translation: CASRNNEQFF. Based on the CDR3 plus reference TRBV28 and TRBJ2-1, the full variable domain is DVKVTQSSRYLVKRTGEKVFLECVQDMDHENMFWYRQDPGLGLRLIYFSYDVKMKEKGDIPEGYSVSREKKERFSLILESASTNQTSMYLCASRNNEQFFGPGTRLTVL.